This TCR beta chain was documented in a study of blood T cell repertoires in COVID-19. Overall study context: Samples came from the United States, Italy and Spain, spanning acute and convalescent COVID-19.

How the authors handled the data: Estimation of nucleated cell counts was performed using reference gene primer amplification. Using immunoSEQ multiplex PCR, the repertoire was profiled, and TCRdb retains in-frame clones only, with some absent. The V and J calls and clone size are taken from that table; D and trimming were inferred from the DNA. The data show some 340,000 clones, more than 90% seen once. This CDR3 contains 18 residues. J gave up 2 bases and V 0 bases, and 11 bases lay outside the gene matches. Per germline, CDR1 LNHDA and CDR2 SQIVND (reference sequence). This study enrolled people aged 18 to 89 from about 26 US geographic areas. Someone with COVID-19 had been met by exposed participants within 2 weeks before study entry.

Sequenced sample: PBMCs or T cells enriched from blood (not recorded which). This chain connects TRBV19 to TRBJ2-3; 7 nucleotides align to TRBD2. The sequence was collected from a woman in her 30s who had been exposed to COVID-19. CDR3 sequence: CASSIDPRGGWNTDTQYF. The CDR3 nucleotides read TGTGCCAGTAGTATAGATCCGCGCGGGGGATGGAACACAGATACGCAGTATTTT.